This TCR beta chain was retrieved from a study of human CD4 T cells and Enterobacteriaceae. This table comes from immunoSEQ multiplex PCR, and its TCRdb copy is limited to in-frame clones, with some not included. The sample carries 25,000 to 30,000 clones, more than 80% recorded once. Trimming shortened V by 7 bases and J by 10 bases, and 13 bases separated the two germline ends. The CDR3 spans 12 residues. The germline gives CDR1 WNHNN, CDR2 SYGVQD (reference sequence). Sorting took every CD4+ cell except CD45RA+CCR7+CD95- naive cells, reaching over 95% purity. The TCR was taken from a human donor in good health. The specimen sequenced was memory CD4+ T cells from blood. The chain carries TRBV10-1 and TRBJ2-2; D unclear. DNA of the CDR3: TGCGCCAGCACCGGACCCTCTCAGGAGCTGTTTTTT. Protein product: CASTGPSQELFF.